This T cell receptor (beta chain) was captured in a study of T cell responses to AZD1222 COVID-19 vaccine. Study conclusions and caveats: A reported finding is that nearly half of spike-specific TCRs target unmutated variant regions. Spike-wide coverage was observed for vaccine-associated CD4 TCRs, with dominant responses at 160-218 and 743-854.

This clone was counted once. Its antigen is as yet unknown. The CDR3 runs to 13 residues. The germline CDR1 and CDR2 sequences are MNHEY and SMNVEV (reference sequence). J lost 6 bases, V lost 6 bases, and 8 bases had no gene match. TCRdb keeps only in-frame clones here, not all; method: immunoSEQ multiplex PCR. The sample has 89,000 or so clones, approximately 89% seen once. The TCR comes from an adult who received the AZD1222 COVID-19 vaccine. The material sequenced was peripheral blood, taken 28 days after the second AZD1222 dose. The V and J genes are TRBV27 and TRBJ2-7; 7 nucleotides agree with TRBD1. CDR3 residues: CASSLTGVGEQYF. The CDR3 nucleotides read TGTGCCAGCAGCCTCACAGGGGTGGGCGAGCAGTACTTC.